Listed here are 3 T cell receptor beta chains from one sample, sequenced in a study of Graves' ophthalmopathy and Graves' hyperthyroidism. TCR beta CDR3 regions were amplified from RNA transcripts. Second-round multiplex PCR followed a first-round RT-PCR using HTBI primers. TCRdb processed the multiplex PCR reads anew with MiXCR; each CDR3 protein has one entry. The table has 150,000 or so distinct CDR3 sequences, 35% to 45% seen once. Sequencing was carried out using peripheral blood. The receptors were sampled from a man aged 25 to 40 with Graves' ophthalmopathy.

This chain connects TRBV28 to TRBJ2-7; the D is unclear. The CDR3 contains 16 residues. Trimming took 6 bases from V and 0 from J, leaving 18 bases between them. The germline V gene has CDR1 MDHEN and CDR2 SYDVKM. CDR3 region: CASSDGSGVASYEQYF. The CDR3 region has the DNA TGTGCCAGCAGCGATGGGTCAGGTGTCGCCTCCTACGAGCAGTACTTC.

The chain couples TRBV11-2 to TRBJ2-7, with 8 bases identical to TRBD2. The germline CDR1 and CDR2 sequences are SGHAT and FQNNGV. The CDR3 sequence is 16 residues long. V gave up 1 base and J gave up 0 bases; unmatched junction bases: 5. CDR3: CASSLGVGTSSYEQYF. CDR3 in DNA: TGTGCCAGCAGCTTAGGGGTTGGGACTAGCTCCTACGAGCAGTACTTC. Filled out from reference TRBV11-2 and TRBJ2-7, the complete variable domain reads EAGVAQSPRYKIIEKRQSVAFWCNPISGHATLYWYQQILGQGPKLLIQFQNNGVVDDSQLPKDRFSAERLKGVDSTLKIQPAKLEDSAVYLCASSLGVGTSSYEQYFGPGTRLTVT.

This clonotype was picked up many times. The chain links TRBV6-5 to TRBJ1-5; D is undetermined. Trimming cost V 6 bases and J 0 bases, with 9 bases left between them. The CDR3 sequence is 14 residues long. From germline, CDR1 is MNHEY and CDR2 SVGAGI. CDR3 DNA: TGTGCCAGCAGCCCGCGGGATAGCAATCAGCCCCAGCATTTT. Translating it yields CASSPRDSNQPQHF.